This T cell receptor beta chain comes out of a study of shared clonotypes between healthy human individuals. Across several immunoSEQ plates, the genomic DNA of each subset was split evenly. Using immunoSEQ multiplex PCR, the repertoire was profiled, and TCRdb retains in-frame clones only, with some absent. In the table there are around 550,000 clones, roughly 95% of which are singletons. Selected positively for CCR7 and CD45RO-negative, naive CD8 cells excluded terminally differentiated effector memory CD45RA+ cells. The V gene's germline CDR1 is LNHNV and CDR2 YYDKDF (reference sequence). This CDR3 has 15 amino acids. Trimming removed 0 bases at V and 2 bases at J, with 10 bases between.

Sequenced material: naive CD8+ T cells sorted from blood. The sequence was collected from a woman aged 25 to 39 in good health. The V call is TRBV15, the J call TRBJ1-1, with TRBD1 as a possible D gene (5 bases). The CDR3 loop is CATSRDLGANTEAFF. CDR3 DNA sequence: TGTGCCACCAGCAGAGACCTAGGGGCCAACACTGAAGCTTTCTTT.